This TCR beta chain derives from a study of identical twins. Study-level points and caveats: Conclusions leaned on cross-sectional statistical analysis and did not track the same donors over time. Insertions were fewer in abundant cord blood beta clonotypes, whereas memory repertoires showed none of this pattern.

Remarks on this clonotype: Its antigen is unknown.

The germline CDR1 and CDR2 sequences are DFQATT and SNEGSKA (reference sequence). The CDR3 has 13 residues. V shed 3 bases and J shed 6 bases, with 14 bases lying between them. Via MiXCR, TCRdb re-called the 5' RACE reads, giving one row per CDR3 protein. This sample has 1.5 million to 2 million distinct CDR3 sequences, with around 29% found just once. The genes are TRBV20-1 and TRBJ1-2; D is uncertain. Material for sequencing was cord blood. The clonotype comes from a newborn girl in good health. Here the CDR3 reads CSARWALYDGYTF. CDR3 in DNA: TGCAGTGCTAGGTGGGCCCTTTACGATGGCTACACCTTC.